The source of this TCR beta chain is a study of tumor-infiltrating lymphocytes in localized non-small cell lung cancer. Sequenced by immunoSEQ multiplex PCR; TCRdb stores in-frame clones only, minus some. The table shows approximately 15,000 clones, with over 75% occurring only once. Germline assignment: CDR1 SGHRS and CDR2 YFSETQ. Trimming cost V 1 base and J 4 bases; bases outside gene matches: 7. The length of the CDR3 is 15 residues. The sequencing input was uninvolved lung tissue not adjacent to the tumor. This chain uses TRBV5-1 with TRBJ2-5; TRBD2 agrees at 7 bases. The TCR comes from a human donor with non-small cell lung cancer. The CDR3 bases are TGCGCCAGCAGCTTGATGAGCGGGGTGGCAGAGACCCAGTACTTC. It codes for CASSLMSGVAETQYF.